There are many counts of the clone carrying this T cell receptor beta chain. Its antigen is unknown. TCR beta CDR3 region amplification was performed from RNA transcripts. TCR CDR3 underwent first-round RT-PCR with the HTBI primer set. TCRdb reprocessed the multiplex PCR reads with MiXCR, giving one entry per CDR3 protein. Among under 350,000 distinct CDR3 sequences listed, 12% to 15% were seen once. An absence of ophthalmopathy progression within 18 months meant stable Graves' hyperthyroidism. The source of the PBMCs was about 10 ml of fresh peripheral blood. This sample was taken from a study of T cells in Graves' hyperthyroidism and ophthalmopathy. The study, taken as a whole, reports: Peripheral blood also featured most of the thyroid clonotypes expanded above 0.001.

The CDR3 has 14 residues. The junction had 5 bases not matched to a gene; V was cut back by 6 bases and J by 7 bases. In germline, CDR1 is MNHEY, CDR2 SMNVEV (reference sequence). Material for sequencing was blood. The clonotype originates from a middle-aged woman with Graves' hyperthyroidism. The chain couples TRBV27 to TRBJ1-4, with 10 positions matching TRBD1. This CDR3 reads CASRRDRGSEKLFF. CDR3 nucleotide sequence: TGTGCCAGCAGACGGGACAGGGGAAGTGAAAAACTGTTTTTT.